Below are 26 T cell receptor beta chains sequenced from a single sample in a study of blood T cell repertoires in COVID-19. Generated by immunoSEQ multiplex PCR, the TCRdb table keeps only in-frame clones and is missing some. Of about 110,000 clones listed, 71% are singletons. The sequenced sample consisted of peripheral blood. These receptors were taken from a woman between 35 and 50 years old with acute or convalescent COVID-19.

The chain employs TRBV7-6 and TRBJ2-2; perhaps TRBD1 as D (6 bases). Trimming pared 0 bases from V and 8 bases from J, leaving 7 bases between. Looked up from germline, CDR1 is SGHVS and CDR2 is FNYEAQ. The CDR3 covers 13 residues. The CDR3 sequence is CASSLADRGELFF. Written as DNA, the CDR3 is TGTGCCAGCAGCTTAGCCGACAGGGGGGAGCTGTTTTTT.

This chain links TRBV23-1 with TRBJ2-7; a possible D gene is TRBD2 (5 bases). TRBV23-1 is known as an ORF, though its function is uncertain. The CDR3 extends over 14 amino acids. V was pared by 6 bases and J by 6 bases, with 18 bases between. CDR3 sequence (DNA): TGCGCCAGCAGCCACCAGCGGATGATGGGCGAGCAGTACTTC. Amino acid sequence: CASSHQRMMGEQYF.

V and J are TRBV18 and TRBJ1-4, with 8 bases aligning to TRBD1. Losses at the gene ends were 3 bases for V and 4 bases for J; bases not matched to a gene: 4. Germline loops: CDR1 KGHSH, CDR2 LQKENI. The length of the CDR3 is 15 residues. As DNA, the CDR3 is TGTGCCAGCTCACCCGGACAGGGATTTAATGAAAAACTGTTTTTT. It specifies CASSPGQGFNEKLFF.

This chain joins TRBV7-3 and TRBJ2-1; TRBD2 agrees at 10 bases. Germline trimming cut 0 bases from V and 4 bases from J; bases unmatched to any gene: 3. CDR3 size: 16 residues. Germline V gene lookup returns CDR1 SGHTA and CDR2 FQGTGA. The CDR3 sequence is CASSLTGTSAYNEQFF. In DNA, the CDR3 is TGTGCCAGCAGCTTAACTGGGACTAGCGCGTACAATGAGCAGTTCTTC.

The V gene is TRBV28, the J gene TRBJ1-2, with a possible D match to TRBD1 (5 bases). CDR1 and CDR2 (germline): MDHEN, SYDVKM. Trimming removed 3 bases at V and 3 bases at J, with 11 bases between. This CDR3 region has 14 residues. The CDR3 loop reads CASSFGAGHYGYTF. Here the CDR3 DNA reads TGTGCCAGCAGTTTTGGGGCAGGCCACTATGGCTACACCTTC.

The rearrangement uses TRBV3-1 (or the pseudogene TRBV3-2) and TRBJ2-5, with D possibly TRBD2 on 5 matching bases. The CDR3 consists of 14 residues. Germline V gene data show CDR1 as LGHDT and CDR2 as YNNKEL (reference sequence). The V end was cut by 2 bases, the J end by 4 bases, with 11 bases between. The CDR3 DNA follows: TGTGCCAGCAGCCAACGGGATCCTTCAGAGACCCAGTACTTC. Translation gives CASSQRDPSETQYF.

This clone was recorded once. V and J are TRBV11-2 and TRBJ1-5, with D possibly being TRBD1 (6 bases). The CDR3 is 14 amino acids. Germline-derived CDR1 and CDR2 are SGHAT and FQNNGV. The V gene lost 5 bases and the J gene lost 4 bases, with 12 bases spanning the gap. CDR3 sequence reads: CASSPMDRNQPQHF. The CDR3 DNA follows: TGTGCCAGCAGCCCTATGGACAGAAATCAGCCCCAGCATTTT.

This clone was observed a few times. The chain carries TRBV19 and TRBJ2-3, with 12 nucleotides matching TRBD2. This CDR3 spans 14 amino acids. V lost 7 bases, J lost 3 bases, and 2 bases stayed unmatched. The germline V gene encodes CDR1 LNHDA and CDR2 SQIVND (reference sequence). The CDR3 loop is CASNGLAGTDTQYF. Written as DNA, the CDR3 is TGTGCCAGTAATGGACTAGCGGGGACAGATACGCAGTATTTT.

V gene TRBV3-1 (or the pseudogene TRBV3-2) combines with J gene TRBJ2-5; 7 nucleotides align to TRBD1. CDR3 length equals 16 residues. The germline CDR1 and CDR2 sequences are LGHDT and YNNKEL (reference sequence). Germline trimming cut 1 base from V and 2 bases from J; bases unmatched to any gene: 7. The CDR3 loop reads CASSQVKQGEQETQYF. As DNA, the CDR3 is TGTGCCAGCAGCCAAGTGAAGCAGGGGGAGCAAGAGACCCAGTACTTC.

This clone was detected only a few times. CDR3 nucleotide sequence: TGCGCCAGCAGCTCTGATGGAGGGAGCTCCTACGAGCAGTACTTC. Its protein is CASSSDGGSSYEQYF. V is TRBV5-1 and J is TRBJ2-7, with D perhaps matching TRBD2 (6 bases). CDR3 length: 15 amino acids. Germline assignment: CDR1 SGHRS and CDR2 YFSETQ. V lost 3 bases, J lost 0 bases, and 13 bases lay in between.

The chain links TRBV7-6 to TRBJ2-5, with 7 bases that match TRBD2. Unmatched junction bases numbered 11, after V lost 5 bases and J lost 2 bases. The CDR3 has 16 amino acids. Germline assignment: CDR1 SGHVS and CDR2 FNYEAQ. Here the CDR3 DNA reads TGTGCCAGCAGCCCGGGAGGCAGCGGATATCAAGAGACCCAGTACTTC. This sequence encodes CASSPGGSGYQETQYF.

The rearrangement uses TRBV4-1 and TRBJ2-3; no firm D call. CDR1 MGHRA and CDR2 YSYEKL come from the germline V gene. This CDR3 comprises 16 residues. The V gene lost 1 base and the J gene lost 2 bases, with 13 bases spanning the gap. CDR3 protein: CASSQVDLGFTDTQYF. The CDR3 bases are TGCGCCAGCAGCCAAGTCGACCTCGGGTTCACAGATACGCAGTATTTT.

This clone was detected only a few times. V gene TRBV15 combines with J gene TRBJ1-4; no clear D. The CDR3 sequence is 14 residues long. With 0 bases removed from V and 4 bases from J, the gap between germline ends came to 6 bases. CDR1 LNHNV and CDR2 YYDKDF come from the germline V gene (reference sequence). The CDR3 DNA reads as TGTGCCACCAGCAGAGATAAAATTAATGAAAAACTGTTTTTT. Protein sequence: CATSRDKINEKLFF.

Notes on this clone: This same CDR3 is encoded by further DNA sequences in the sample. The chain has TRBV19 and TRBJ1-1; D may be TRBD1 (5 bases). This CDR3 has 13 amino acids. The ends were cut back, 1 base at V and 5 bases at J, with 8 bases in the middle. Looked up from germline, CDR1 is LNHDA and CDR2 is SQIVND (reference sequence). This CDR3 reads CASSIVQGTEAFF. DNA of the CDR3: TGTGCCAGTAGTATAGTCCAGGGAACTGAAGCTTTCTTT. The full variable domain, with the rest looked up from reference TRBV19 and TRBJ1-1, is DGGITQSPKYLFRKEGQNVTLSCEQNLNHDAMYWYRQDPGQGLRLIYYSQIVNDFQKGDIAEGYSVSREKKESFPLTVTSAQKNPTAFYLCASSIVQGTEAFFGQGTRLTVV.

The chain employs TRBV5-1 and TRBJ2-5; TRBD1 is a possible D gene (6 bases). The CDR3 sequence is 16 residues long. Trimming cost V 4 bases and J 0 bases, with 16 bases left between them. The germline V gene has CDR1 SGHRS and CDR2 YFSETQ. In DNA form, the CDR3 reads TGCGCCAGCAGCCAAAATCCCCAGGGGAACCAAGAGACCCAGTACTTC. Amino acid sequence: CASSQNPQGNQETQYF.

This clone was seen ten or more times. The CDR3 coding sequence is TGTGCCAGCAGCTTGACAGGGGTTAACACTGAAGCTTTCTTT. Residues: CASSLTGVNTEAFF. The chain is built from TRBV3-1 (or the pseudogene TRBV3-2) and TRBJ1-1; 8 bases align to TRBD1. With 5 bases clipped from V and 2 bases from J, the junction kept 4 bases outside the gene matches. The CDR3 has 14 amino acids. Germline lookup yields CDR1 LGHDT and CDR2 YNNKEL (reference sequence).

The V gene is TRBV25-1, the J gene TRBJ1-3; TRBD1 agrees at 9 bases. CDR1 is MGHDK and CDR2 is SYGVNS in the germline V gene. The CDR3 has 15 amino acids. After removal of 7 bases from V and 1 base from J, the junction contained 5 bases not matched to a gene. The CDR3 loop reads CASTRTGDSGNTIYF. The CDR3, as DNA: TGTGCCAGCACCAGGACAGGGGATTCTGGAAACACCATATATTTT.

In its sample, this clone was seen many times. J is TRBJ2-7 and V is TRBV5-1; 7 bases map to TRBD2. Trimming removed 4 bases from V and 5 bases from J; junction bases left unmatched: 9. The germline V gene has CDR1 SGHRS and CDR2 YFSETQ. The CDR3 sequence is 14 residues long. For the CDR3, the DNA is TGCGCCAGCAGCAACCGGACTAGTAGGAACGAGCAGTACTTC. It yields the protein CASSNRTSRNEQYF.

V is TRBV3-1 (or the pseudogene TRBV3-2) and J is TRBJ2-2; D ambiguous. V was pared by 2 bases and J by 1 base, with 5 bases between. The CDR3 loop spans 14 amino acids. The germline CDR1 and CDR2 sequences are LGHDT and YNNKEL (reference sequence). CDR3 sequence: CASSQLRNTGELFF. CDR3 nucleotides: TGTGCCAGCAGCCAACTGAGGAACACCGGGGAGCTGTTTTTT.

V usage is TRBV10-3 and J usage is TRBJ1-2; D not certain. Germline CDR1 and CDR2: ENHRY and SYGVKD. The CDR3 extends over 14 amino acids. Trimming left V 3 bases short and J 4 bases short, with 12 bases between. The CDR3 loop reads CAISEIPRSYGYTF. CDR3 DNA sequence: TGTGCCATCAGTGAAATCCCAAGGAGCTATGGCTACACCTTC.

The V call is TRBV18, the J call TRBJ2-2, with TRBD2 matching 11 bases. This CDR3 has 18 amino acids. Looked up from germline, CDR1 is KGHSH and CDR2 is LQKENI. V dropped 1 base and J dropped 2; count of bases not matched to a gene: 6. The CDR3 region has the DNA TGTGCCAGCTCACCACTCCGTCTAGCGGGGGGCAACACCGGGGAGCTGTTTTTT. Its translation: CASSPLRLAGGNTGELFF.

This chain uses TRBV2 with TRBJ1-3; TRBD1 matches at 9 bases. There are 17 residues in the CDR3. J gave up 4 bases and V 5 bases, and 12 bases lay outside the gene matches. Germline assignment: CDR1 SNHLY and CDR2 FYNNEI. The CDR3 reads CASSLSYRGLTGNTIYF. The CDR3 DNA follows: TGTGCCAGCAGTCTATCCTACAGGGGGCTAACGGGAAACACCATATATTTT.

This clone was seen only once. The chain is built from TRBV19 and TRBJ2-7; the match to TRBD1 covers 8 bases. The CDR3 is 13 amino acids. After removal of 5 bases from V and 6 bases from J, the junction contained 6 bases not matched to a gene. Germline lookup yields CDR1 LNHDA and CDR2 SQIVND (reference sequence). The CDR3 DNA follows: TGTGCCAGTAGTGCTATCCAGGGGGCCGAGCAGTACTTC. Protein product: CASSAIQGAEQYF.

Turning to this clone: Because the CDR3's place on the DNA is in doubt, the DNA is left out and the CDR3 is given as listed by TCRdb. V and J are TRBV6-5 and TRBJ1-4; TRBD1, as called in the table, went unchecked against the DNA. Germline CDR1 is MNHEY and CDR2 is SVGAGI. The CDR3 spans 15 residues, counting both ends. CDR3 protein: CASSSSGQTNEKLFF.

The gene calls are TRBV28 and TRBJ2-3, with a tentative D call TRBD1 (6 bases). There are 15 residues in the CDR3. Germline V lookup: CDR1 MDHEN, CDR2 SYDVKM. V lost 4 bases, J lost 3 bases, and 14 bases lay in between. CDR3 sequence: CASSSPRGATDTQYF. The CDR3 coding sequence is TGTGCCAGCAGTTCGCCCAGGGGCGCAACAGATACGCAGTATTTT. The whole variable domain, remainder taken from reference TRBV28 and TRBJ2-3, is DVKVTQSSRYLVKRTGEKVFLECVQDMDHENMFWYRQDPGLGLRLIYFSYDVKMKEKGDIPEGYSVSREKKERFSLILESASTNQTSMYLCASSSPRGATDTQYFGPGTRLTVL.

The chain employs TRBV19 and TRBJ2-3; 7 positions agree with TRBD2. The CDR3 length is 15 residues. Germline CDR1 and CDR2: LNHDA and SQIVND (reference sequence). The ends lost 5 bases at V and 0 bases at J; junction bases unmatched: 5. The CDR3 reads CASSSSGVSTDTQYF. The CDR3 nucleotides are TGTGCCAGTAGTTCTAGCGGAGTAAGCACAGATACGCAGTATTTT.